This T cell receptor beta chain was profiled in a study of blood T cell repertoires in COVID-19. Study information: T cells, B-cell-depleted T cells, or PBMCs provided the cDNA or gDNA that served as material.

Repertoires were generated with immunoSEQ multiplex PCR, while TCRdb's copy carries only in-frame clones and drops some. The table has about 82,000 clones, around four fifths seen once. This clone was seen only a few times. Germline V gene data show CDR1 as SNHLY and CDR2 as FYNNEI. Trimming cost V 4 bases and J 5 bases; bases outside gene matches: 10. CDR3 length: 15 residues. The sequenced sample was peripheral blood. This clonotype was sampled from a woman in her sixties with acute or convalescent COVID-19. The V call is TRBV2, the J call TRBJ1-1, with 7 bases that match TRBD1. The CDR3, as DNA: TGTGCCAGCAGTGGGAGATTAGGGGGCGAGACTGAAGCTTTCTTT. Its protein is CASSGRLGGETEAFF.